These T cell receptor beta chains were read from a single sample in a study of blood T cell repertoires in COVID-19. The protocol was immunoSEQ multiplex PCR, while the TCRdb copy is restricted to in-frame clones and leaves out a portion. Altogether fewer than 250,000 clones are present, about 83% being singletons, with the ten largest covering more than 5.5%. Sequences were obtained from peripheral blood. Receptor source: a human donor in a cohort sampled during active COVID-19. Each CDR3 is given without its conserved first and last residue.

V: TRBV15
J: TRBJ1-5
CDR3: ATSRDQGGGQPQH

V: TRBV6-5
J: TRBJ1-5
CDR3: ASRRQGPRDQPQH

V: TRBV10-3
J: TRBJ2-7
CDR3: AISDRGNSYEQY

V: TRBV9
J: TRBJ2-5
CDR3: ASSVALQETQY

V: TRBV11-1
J: TRBJ2-7
CDR3: ASSLPLAAYEQY

V: TRBV4-1
J: TRBJ2-6
CDR3: ASSQAQVAGANVLT

V: TRBV19
J: TRBJ1-6
CDR3: ASSKDLYNSPLH

V: TRBV18
J: TRBJ2-7
CDR3: ASSAVTGSAYEQY

V: TRBV5-1
J: TRBJ1-6
CDR3: ASSLAQGGSGSPLH

V: TRBV5-1
J: TRBJ2-1
CDR3: ASSLASGFDGNEQF